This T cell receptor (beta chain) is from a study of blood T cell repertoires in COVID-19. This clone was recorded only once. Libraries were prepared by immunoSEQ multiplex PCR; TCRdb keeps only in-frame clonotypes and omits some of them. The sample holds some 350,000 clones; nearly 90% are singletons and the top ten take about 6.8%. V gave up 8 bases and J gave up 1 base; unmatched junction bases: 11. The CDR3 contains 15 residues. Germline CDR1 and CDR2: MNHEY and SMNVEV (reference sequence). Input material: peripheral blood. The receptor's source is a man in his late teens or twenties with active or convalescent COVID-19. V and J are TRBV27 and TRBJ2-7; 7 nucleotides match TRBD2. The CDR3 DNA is TGTGCCAGCCGACGGGGCGGGAGTGGTTCCTACGAGCAGTACTTC. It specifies CASRRGGSGSYEQYF.